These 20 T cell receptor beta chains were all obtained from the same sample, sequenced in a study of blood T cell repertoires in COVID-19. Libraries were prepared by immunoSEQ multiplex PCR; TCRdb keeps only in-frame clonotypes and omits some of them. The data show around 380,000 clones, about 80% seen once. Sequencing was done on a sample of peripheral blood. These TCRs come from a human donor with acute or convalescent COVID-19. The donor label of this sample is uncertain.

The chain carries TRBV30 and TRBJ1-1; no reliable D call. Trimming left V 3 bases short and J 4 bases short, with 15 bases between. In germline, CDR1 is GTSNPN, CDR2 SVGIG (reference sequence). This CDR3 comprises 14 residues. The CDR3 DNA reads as TGTGCCTGGAGGGTGGGTGCGGCGAGCACTGAAGCTTTCTTT. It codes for CAWRVGAASTEAFF.

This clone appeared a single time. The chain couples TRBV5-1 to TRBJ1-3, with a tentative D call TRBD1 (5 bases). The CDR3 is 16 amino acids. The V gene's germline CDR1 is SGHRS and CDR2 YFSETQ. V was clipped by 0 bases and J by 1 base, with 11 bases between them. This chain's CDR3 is CASSLGAAGSGNTIYF. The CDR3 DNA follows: TGCGCCAGCAGCTTGGGTGCCGCAGGGTCTGGAAACACCATATATTTT.

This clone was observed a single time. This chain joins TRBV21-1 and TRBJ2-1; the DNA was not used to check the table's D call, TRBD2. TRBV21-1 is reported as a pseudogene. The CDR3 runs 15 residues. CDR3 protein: CASSYYAGRMDEQFF. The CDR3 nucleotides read TGTGCCAGCAGCTACTACGCGGGGCGAATGGATGAGCAGTTCTTC.

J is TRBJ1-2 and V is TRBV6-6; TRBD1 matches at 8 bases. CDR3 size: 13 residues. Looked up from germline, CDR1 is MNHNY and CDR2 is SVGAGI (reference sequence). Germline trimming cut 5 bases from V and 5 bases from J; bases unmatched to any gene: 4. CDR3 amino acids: CASSGTGDYGYTF. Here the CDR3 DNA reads TGTGCCAGCAGTGGGACAGGAGATTATGGCTACACCTTC.

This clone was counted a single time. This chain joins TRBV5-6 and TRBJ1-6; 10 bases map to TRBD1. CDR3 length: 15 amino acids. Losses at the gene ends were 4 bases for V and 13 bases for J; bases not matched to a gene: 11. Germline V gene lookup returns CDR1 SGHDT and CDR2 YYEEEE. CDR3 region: CASSGSGTGESPLHF. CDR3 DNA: TGTGCCAGCAGCGGTTCCGGGACAGGGGAGTCCCCCCTCCACTTT. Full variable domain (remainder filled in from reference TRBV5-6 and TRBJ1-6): DAGVTQSPTHLIKTRGQQVTLRCSPKSGHDTVSWYQQALGQGPQFIFQYYEEEERQRGNFPDRFSGHQFPNYSSELNVNALLLGDSALYLCASSGSGTGESPLHFGNGTRLTVT.

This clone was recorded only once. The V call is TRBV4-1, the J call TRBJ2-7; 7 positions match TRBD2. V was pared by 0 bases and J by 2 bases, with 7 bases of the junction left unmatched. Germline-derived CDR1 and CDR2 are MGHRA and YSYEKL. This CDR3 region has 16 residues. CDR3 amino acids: CASSQDSSSGTYEQYF. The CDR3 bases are TGCGCCAGCAGCCAAGATTCATCTAGCGGCACCTACGAGCAGTACTTC.

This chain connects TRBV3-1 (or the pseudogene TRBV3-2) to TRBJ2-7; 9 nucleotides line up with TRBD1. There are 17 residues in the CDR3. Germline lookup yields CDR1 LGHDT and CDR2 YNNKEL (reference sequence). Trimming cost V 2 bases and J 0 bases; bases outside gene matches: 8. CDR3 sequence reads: CASSQPARTGDSYEQYF. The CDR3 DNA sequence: TGTGCCAGCAGCCAACCGGCAAGGACAGGGGACTCCTACGAGCAGTACTTC.

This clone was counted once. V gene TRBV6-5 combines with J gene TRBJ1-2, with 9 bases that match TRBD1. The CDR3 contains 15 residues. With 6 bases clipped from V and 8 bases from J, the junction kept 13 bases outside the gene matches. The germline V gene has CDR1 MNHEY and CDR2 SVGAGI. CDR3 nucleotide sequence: TGTGCCAGCAGCCCCCCAGGGACAGGGAGGTGGGGCTACACCTTC. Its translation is CASSPPGTGRWGYTF.

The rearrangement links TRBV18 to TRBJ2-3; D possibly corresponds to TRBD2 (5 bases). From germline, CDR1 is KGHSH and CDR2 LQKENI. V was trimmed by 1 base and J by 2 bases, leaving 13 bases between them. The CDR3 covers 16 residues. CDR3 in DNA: TGTGCCAGCTCACCACGCGGGCAGCTTTACACAGATACGCAGTATTTT. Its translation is CASSPRGQLYTDTQYF.

CDR3 amino acids: CASSRQTSNEKLFF. CDR3 nucleotides: TGTGCCAGCAGTAGGCAGACTTCTAATGAAAAACTGTTTTTT. The chain joins TRBV2 to TRBJ1-4; D remains ambiguous. In germline, CDR1 is SNHLY, CDR2 FYNNEI. This CDR3 spans 14 amino acids. Trimming left V 5 bases short and J 3 bases short, with 10 bases between.

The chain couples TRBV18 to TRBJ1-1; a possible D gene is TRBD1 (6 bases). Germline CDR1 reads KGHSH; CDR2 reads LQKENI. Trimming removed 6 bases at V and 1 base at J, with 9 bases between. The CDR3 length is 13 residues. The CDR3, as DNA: TGTGCCAGCTCGACAGGCCGGAACACTGAAGCTTTCTTT. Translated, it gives CASSTGRNTEAFF.

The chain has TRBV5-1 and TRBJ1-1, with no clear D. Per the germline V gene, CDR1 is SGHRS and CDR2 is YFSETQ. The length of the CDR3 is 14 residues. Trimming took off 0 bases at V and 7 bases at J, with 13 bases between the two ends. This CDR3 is CASSLELSRVEAFF. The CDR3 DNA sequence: TGCGCCAGCAGCTTGGAACTCTCGAGGGTTGAAGCTTTCTTT.

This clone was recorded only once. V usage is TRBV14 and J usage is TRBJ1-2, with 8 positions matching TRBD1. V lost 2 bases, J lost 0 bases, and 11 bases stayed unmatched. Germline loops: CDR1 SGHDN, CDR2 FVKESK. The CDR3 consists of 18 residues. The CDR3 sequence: CASSQTSGGQYPNYGYTF. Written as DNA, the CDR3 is TGTGCCAGCAGCCAAACCTCAGGGGGCCAGTACCCTAACTATGGCTACACCTTC.

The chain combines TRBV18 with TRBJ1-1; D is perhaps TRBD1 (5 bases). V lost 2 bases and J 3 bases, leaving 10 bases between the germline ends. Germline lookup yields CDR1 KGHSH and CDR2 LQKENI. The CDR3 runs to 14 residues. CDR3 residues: CASSPRGGDTEAFF. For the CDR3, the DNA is TGTGCCAGCTCACCAAGGGGCGGTGACACTGAAGCTTTCTTT.

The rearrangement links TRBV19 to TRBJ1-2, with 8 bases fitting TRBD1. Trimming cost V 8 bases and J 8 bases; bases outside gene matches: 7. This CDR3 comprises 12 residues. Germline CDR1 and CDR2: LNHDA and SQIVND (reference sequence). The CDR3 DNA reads TGTGCCAGTGGGAGGGACAGGACGGGCTACACCTTC. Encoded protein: CASGRDRTGYTF.

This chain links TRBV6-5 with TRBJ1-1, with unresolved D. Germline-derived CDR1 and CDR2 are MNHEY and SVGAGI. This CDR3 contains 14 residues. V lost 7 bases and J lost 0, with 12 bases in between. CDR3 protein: CASTPTRMNTEAFF. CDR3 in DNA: TGTGCCAGCACCCCGACAAGGATGAACACTGAAGCTTTCTTT.

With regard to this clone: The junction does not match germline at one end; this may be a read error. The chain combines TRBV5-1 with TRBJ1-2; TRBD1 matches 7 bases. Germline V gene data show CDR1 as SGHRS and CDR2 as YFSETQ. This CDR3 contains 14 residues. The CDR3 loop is CASSLEGTVYGYTF. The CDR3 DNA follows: TGCGCCAGCAGTTTGGAGGGGACAGTCTATGGCTACACCTTC. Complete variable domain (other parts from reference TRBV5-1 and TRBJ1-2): KAGVTQTPRYLIKTRGQQVTLSCSPISGHRSVSWYQQTPGQGLQFLFEYFSETQRNKGNFPGRFSGRQFSNSRSEMNVSTLELGDSALYLCASSLEGTVYGYTFGSGTRLTVV.

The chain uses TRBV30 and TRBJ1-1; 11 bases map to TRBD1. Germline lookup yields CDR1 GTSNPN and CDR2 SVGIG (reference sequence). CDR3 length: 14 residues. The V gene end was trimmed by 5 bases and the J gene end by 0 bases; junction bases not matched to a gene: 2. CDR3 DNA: TGTGCCTGGGGGGACAGGGGGATGAACACTGAAGCTTTCTTT. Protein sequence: CAWGDRGMNTEAFF.

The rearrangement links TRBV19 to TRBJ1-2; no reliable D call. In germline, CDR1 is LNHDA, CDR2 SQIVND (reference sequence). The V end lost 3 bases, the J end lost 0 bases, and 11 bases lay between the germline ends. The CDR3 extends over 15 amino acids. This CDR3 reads CASSILGGANYGYTF. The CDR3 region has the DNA TGTGCCAGTAGTATTTTAGGCGGGGCTAACTATGGCTACACCTTC.

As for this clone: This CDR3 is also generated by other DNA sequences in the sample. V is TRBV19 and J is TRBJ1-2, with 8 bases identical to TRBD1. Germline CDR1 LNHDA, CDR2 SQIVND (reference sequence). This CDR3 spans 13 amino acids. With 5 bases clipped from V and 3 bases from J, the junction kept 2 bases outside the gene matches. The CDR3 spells CASSVDRDYGYTF. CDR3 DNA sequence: TGTGCCAGTAGTGTGGACAGGGACTATGGCTACACCTTC.